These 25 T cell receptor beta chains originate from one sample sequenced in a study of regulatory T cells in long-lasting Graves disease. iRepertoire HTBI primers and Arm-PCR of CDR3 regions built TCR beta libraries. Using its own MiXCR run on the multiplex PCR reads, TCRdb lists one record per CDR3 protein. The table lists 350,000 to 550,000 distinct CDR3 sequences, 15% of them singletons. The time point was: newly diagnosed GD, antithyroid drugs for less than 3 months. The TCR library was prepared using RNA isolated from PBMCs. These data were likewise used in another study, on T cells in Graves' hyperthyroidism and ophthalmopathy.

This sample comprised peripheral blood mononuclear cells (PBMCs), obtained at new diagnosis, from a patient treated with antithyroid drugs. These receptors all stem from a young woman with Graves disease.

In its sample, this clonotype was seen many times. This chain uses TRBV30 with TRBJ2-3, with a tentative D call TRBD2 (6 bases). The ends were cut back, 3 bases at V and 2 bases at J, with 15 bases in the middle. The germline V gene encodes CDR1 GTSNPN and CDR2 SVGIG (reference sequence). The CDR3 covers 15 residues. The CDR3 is CAWRNWRGNTDTQYF. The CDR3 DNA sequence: TGTGCCTGGAGAAATTGGCGGGGTAACACAGATACGCAGTATTTT. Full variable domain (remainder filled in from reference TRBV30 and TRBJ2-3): SQTIHQWPATLVQPVGSPLSLECTVEGTSNPNLYWYRQAAGRGLQLLFYSVGIGQISSEVPQNLSASRPQDRQFILSSKKLLLSDSGFYLCAWRNWRGNTDTQYFGPGTRLTVL.

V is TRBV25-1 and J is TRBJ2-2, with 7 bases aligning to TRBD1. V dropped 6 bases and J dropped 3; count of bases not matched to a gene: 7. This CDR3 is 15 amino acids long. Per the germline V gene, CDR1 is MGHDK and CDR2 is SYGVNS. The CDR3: CASRTGVIDTGELFF. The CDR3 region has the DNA TGTGCCAGCAGAACAGGGGTTATAGACACCGGGGAGCTGTTTTTT.

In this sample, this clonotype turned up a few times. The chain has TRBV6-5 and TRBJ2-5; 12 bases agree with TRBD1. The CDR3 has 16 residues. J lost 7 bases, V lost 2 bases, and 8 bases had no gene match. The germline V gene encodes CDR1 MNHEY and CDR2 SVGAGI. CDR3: CASSYGDRGHLVTQYF. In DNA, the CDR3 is TGTGCCAGCAGTTACGGGGACAGGGGGCACCTAGTGACCCAGTACTTC.

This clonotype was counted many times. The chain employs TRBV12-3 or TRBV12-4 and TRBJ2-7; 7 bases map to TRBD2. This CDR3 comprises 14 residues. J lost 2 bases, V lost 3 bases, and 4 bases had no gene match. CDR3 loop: CASSFEGGPYEQYF. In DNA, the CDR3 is TGTGCCAGCAGTTTTGAGGGAGGGCCCTACGAGCAGTACTTC.

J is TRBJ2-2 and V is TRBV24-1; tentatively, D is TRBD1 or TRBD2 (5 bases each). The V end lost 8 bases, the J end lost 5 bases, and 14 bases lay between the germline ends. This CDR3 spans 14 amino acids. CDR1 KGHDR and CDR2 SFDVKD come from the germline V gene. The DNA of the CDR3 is TGTGCCACCACTGGGGGAGATGGGACCGGGGAGCTGTTTTTT. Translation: CATTGGDGTGELFF.

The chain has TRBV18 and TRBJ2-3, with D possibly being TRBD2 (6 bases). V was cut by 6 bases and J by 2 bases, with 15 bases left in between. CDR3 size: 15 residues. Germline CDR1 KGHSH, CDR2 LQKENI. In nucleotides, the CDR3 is TGTGCCAGCTCTACGCGGGGCAGTATCACAGATACGCAGTATTTT. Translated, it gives CASSTRGSITDTQYF. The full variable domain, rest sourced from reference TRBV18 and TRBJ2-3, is NAGVMQNPRHLVRRRGQEARLRCSPMKGHSHVYWYRQLPEEGLKFMVYLQKENIIDESGMPKERFSAEFPKEGPSILRIQQVVRGDSAAYFCASSTRGSITDTQYFGPGTRLTVL.

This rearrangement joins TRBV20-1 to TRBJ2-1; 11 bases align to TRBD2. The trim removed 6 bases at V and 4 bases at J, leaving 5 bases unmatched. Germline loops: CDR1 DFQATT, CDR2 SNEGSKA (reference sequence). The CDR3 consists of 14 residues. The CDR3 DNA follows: TGCAGTGCCGGGACTAGCGGAAGGTACAATGAGCAGTTCTTC. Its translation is CSAGTSGRYNEQFF.

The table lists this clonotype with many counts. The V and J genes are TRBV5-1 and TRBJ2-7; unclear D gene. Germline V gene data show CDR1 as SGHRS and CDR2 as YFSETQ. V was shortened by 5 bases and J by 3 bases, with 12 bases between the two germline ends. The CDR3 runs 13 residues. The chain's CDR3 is CASRIGPGYEQYF. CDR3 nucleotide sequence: TGCGCCAGCAGGATTGGTCCGGGCTACGAGCAGTACTTC.

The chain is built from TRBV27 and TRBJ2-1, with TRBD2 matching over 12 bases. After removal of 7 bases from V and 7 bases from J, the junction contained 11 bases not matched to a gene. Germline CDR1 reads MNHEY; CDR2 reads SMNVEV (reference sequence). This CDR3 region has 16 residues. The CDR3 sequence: CASTLLWTSGTNEQFF. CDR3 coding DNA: TGTGCCAGCACCCTTTTATGGACTAGCGGGACGAATGAGCAGTTCTTC.

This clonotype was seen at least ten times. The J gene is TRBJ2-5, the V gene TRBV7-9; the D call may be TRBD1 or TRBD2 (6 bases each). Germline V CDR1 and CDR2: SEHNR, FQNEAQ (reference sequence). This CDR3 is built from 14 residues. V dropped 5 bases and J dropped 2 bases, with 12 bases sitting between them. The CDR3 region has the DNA TGTGCCAGCAGCCGACCGGGGGCACAAGAGACCCAGTACTTC. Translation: CASSRPGAQETQYF.

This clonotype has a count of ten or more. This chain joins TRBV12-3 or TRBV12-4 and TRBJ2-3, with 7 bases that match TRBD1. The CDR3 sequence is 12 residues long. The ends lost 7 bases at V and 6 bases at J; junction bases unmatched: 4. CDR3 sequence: CASNRGGDTQYF. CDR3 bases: TGTGCCAGCAACAGGGGTGGGGATACGCAGTATTTT.

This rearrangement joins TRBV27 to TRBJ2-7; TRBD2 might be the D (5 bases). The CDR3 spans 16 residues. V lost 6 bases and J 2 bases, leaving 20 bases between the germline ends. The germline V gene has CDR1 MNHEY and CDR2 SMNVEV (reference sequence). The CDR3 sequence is CASSNSGDSETYEQYF. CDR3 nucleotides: TGTGCCAGCAGCAACTCCGGGGATAGCGAGACCTACGAGCAGTACTTC.

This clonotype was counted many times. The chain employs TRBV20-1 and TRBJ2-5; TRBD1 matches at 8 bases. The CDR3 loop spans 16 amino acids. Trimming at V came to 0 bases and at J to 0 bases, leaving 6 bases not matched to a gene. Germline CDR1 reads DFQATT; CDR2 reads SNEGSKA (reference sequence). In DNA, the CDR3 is TGCAGTGCTAGAGAAGGCAGGGGGCAGTACCAAGAGACCCAGTACTTC. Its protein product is CSAREGRGQYQETQYF.

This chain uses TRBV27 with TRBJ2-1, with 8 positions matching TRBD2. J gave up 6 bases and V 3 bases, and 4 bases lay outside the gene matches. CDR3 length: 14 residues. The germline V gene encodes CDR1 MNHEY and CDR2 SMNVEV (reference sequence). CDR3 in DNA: TGTGCCAGCAGTTTCCAGCGGGAGATCAATGAGCAGTTCTTC. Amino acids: CASSFQREINEQFF.

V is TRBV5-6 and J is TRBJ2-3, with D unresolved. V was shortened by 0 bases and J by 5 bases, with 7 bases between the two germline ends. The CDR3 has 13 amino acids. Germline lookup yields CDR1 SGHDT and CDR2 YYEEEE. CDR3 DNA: TGTGCCAGCAGCTTGGATAGGAGAGATACGCAGTATTTT. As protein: CASSLDRRDTQYF. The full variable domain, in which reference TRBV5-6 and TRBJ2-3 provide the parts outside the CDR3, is DAGVTQSPTHLIKTRGQQVTLRCSPKSGHDTVSWYQQALGQGPQFIFQYYEEEERQRGNFPDRFSGHQFPNYSSELNVNALLLGDSALYLCASSLDRRDTQYFGPGTRLTVL.

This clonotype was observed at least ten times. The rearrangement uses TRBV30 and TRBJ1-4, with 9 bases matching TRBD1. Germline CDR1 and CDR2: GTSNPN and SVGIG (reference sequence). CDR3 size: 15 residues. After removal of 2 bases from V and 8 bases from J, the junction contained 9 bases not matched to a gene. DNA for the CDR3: TGTGCCTGGAGTATCTCGACAGGGGGAAACGAAAAACTGTTTTTT. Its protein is CAWSISTGGNEKLFF.

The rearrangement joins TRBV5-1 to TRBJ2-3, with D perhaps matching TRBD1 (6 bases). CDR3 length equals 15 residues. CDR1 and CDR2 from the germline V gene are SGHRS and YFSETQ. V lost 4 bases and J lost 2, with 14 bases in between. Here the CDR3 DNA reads TGCGCCAGCAGCAGCAGGGGATCCCCCACAGATACGCAGTATTTT. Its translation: CASSSRGSPTDTQYF.

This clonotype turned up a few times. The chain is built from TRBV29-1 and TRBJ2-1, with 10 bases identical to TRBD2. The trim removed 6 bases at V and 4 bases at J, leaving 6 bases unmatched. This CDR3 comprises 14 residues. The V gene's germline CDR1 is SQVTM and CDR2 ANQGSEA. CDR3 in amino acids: CSVETSGRYNEQFF. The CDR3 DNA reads TGCAGCGTGGAGACTAGCGGGCGGTACAATGAGCAGTTCTTC.

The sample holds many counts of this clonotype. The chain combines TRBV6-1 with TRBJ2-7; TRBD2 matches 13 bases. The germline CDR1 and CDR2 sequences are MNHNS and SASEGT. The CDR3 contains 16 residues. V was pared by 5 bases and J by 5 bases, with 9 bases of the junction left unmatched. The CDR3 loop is CASSPSGLAGVNEQYF. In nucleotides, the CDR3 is TGTGCCAGCAGTCCTAGCGGACTAGCGGGAGTCAACGAGCAGTACTTC.

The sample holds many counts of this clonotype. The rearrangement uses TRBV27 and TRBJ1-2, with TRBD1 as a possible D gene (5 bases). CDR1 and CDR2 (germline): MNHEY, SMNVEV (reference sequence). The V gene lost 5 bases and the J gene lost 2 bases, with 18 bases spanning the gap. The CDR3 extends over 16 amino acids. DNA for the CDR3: TGTGCCAGCAGTCCCCAGGGTGGGAGGATCAACTATGGCTACACCTTC. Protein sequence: CASSPQGGRINYGYTF.

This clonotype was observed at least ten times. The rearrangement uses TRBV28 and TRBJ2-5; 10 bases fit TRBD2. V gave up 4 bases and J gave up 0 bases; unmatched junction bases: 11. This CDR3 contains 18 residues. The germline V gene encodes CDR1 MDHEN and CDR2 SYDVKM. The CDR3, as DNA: TGTGCCAGCAGTTATGGGTTGATGAGCGGGAGGGACCAAGAGACCCAGTACTTC. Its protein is CASSYGLMSGRDQETQYF.

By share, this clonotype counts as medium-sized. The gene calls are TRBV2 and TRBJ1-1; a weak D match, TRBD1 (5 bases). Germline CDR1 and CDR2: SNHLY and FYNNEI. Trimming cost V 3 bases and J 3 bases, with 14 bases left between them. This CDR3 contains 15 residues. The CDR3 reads CASSEGGGSYTEAFF. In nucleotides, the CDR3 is TGTGCCAGCAGTGAGGGCGGGGGATCGTACACTGAAGCTTTCTTT. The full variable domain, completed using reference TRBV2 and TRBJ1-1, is EPEVTQTPSHQVTQMGQEVILRCVPISNHLYFYWYRQILGQKVEFLVSFYNNEISEKSEIFDDQFSVERPDGSNFTLKIRSTKLEDSAMYFCASSEGGGSYTEAFFGQGTRLTVV.

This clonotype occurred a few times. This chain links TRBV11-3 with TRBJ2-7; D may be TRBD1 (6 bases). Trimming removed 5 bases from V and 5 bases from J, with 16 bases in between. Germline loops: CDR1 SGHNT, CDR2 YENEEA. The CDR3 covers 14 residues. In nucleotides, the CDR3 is TGTGCCAGCAGCGTAGGTGGACAGCCCCACGAGCAGTACTTC. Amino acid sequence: CASSVGGQPHEQYF. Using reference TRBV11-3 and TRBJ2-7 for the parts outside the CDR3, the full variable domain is EAGVVQSPRYKIIEKKQPVAFWCNPISGHNTLYWYLQNLGQGPELLIRYENEEAVDDSQLPKDRFSAERLKGVDSTLKIQPAELGDSAVYLCASSVGGQPHEQYFGPGTRLTVT.

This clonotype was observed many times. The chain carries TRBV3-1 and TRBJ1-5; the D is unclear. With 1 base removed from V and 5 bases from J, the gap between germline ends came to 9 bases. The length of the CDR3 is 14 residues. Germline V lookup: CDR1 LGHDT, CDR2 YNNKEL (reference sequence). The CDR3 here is CASSQAAGHQPQHF. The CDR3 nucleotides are TGTGCCAGCAGCCAAGCTGCGGGCCATCAGCCCCAGCATTTT.

DNA for the CDR3: TGTGCCACCAGTCGAGGGGGGACTAGCGGGAGTCCGGAGACCCAGTACTTC. This translates into CATSRGGTSGSPETQYF. The chain links TRBV24-1 to TRBJ2-5, with TRBD2 matching over 14 bases. The CDR3 covers 17 residues. Losses at the gene ends were 6 bases for V and 5 bases for J; bases not matched to a gene: 10. In germline, CDR1 is KGHDR, CDR2 SFDVKD.